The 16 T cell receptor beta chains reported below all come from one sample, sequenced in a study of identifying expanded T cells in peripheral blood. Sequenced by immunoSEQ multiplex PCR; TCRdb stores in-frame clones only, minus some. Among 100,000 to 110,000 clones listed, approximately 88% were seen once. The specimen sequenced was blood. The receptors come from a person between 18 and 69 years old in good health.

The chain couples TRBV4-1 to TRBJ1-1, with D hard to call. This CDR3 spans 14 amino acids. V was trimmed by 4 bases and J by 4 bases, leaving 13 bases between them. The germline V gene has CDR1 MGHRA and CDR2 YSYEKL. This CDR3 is CASSPRLTGTEAFF. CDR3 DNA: TGCGCCAGCAGCCCCCGCTTAACCGGCACTGAAGCTTTCTTT.

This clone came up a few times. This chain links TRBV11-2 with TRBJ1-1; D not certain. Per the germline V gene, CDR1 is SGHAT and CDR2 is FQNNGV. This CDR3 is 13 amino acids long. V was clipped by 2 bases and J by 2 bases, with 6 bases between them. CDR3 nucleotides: TGTGCCAGCAGCTTACAGCTAAACACTGAAGCTTTCTTT. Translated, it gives CASSLQLNTEAFF.

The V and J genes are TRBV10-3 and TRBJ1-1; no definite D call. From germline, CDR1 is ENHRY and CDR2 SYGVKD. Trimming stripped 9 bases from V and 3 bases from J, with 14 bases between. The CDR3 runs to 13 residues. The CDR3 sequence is CAISGRTDTEAFF. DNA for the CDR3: TGTGCCATATCAGGAAGGACGGACACTGAAGCTTTCTTT.

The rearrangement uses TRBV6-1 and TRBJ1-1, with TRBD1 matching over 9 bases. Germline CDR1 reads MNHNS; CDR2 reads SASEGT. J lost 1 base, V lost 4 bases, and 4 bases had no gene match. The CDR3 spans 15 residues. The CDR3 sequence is CASSAGTGSNTEAFF. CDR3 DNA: TGTGCCAGCAGTGCCGGGACAGGGTCGAACACTGAAGCTTTCTTT.

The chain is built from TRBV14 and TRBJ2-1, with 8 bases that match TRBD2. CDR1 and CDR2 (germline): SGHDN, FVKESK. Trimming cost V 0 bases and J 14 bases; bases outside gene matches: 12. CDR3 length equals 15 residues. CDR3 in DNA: TGTGCCAGCAGCCAAGATTCCCACAAGCGGGGGAGGGAGTTCTTC. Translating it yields CASSQDSHKRGREFF.

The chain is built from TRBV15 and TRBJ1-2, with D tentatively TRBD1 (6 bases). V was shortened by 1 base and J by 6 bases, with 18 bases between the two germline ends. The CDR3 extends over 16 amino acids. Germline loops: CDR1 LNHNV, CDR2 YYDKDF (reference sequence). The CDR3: CATSRGRGGRLDGYTF. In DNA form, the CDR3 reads TGTGCCACCAGCAGAGGGCGAGGGGGGCGTCTGGATGGCTACACCTTC.

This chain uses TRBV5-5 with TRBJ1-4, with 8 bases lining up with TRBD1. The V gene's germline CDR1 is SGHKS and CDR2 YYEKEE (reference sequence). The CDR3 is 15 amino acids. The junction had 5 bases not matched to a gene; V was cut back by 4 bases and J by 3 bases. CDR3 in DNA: TGTGCCAGCAGCCCACTGACAGGGGCTAATGAAAAACTGTTTTTT. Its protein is CASSPLTGANEKLFF.

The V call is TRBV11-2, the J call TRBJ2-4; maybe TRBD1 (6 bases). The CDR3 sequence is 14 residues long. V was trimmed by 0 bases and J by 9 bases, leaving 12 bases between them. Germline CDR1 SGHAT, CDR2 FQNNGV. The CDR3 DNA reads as TGTGCCAGCAGCTTAGACTCGGGCAGGGGCATTCAGTACTTC. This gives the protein CASSLDSGRGIQYF.

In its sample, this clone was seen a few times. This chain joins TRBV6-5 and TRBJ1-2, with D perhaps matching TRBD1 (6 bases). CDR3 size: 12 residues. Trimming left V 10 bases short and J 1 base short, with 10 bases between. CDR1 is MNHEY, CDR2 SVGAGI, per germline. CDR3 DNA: TGTGCCACCGGACAGCGTAACTATGGCTACACCTTC. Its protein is CATGQRNYGYTF.

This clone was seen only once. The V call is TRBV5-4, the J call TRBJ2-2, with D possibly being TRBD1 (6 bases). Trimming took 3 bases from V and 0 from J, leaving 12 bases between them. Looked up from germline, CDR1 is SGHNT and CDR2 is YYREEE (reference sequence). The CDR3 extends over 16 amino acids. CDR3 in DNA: TGTGCCAGCAGCTCAGACAGGATTGCGAACACCGGGGAGCTGTTTTTT. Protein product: CASSSDRIANTGELFF. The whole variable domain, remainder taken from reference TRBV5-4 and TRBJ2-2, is ETGVTQSPTHLIKTRGQQVTLRCSSQSGHNTVSWYQQALGQGPQFIFQYYREEENGRGNFPPRFSGLQFPNYSSELNVNALELDDSALYLCASSSDRIANTGELFFGEGSRLTVL.

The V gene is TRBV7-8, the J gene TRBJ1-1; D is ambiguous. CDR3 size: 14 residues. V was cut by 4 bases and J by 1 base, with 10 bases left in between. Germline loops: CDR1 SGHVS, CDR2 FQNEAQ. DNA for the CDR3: TGTGCCAGCAGCTACGGACGGCAGAACACTGAAGCTTTCTTT. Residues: CASSYGRQNTEAFF.

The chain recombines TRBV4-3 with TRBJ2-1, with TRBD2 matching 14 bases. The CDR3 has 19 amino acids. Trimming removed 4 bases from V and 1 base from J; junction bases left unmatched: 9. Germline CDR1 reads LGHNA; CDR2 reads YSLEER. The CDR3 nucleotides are TGCGCCAGCAGCCCCCCGGGACTAGCGGGAGAGAGGTCCTACAATGAGCAGTTCTTC. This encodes CASSPPGLAGERSYNEQFF.

The CDR3 here is CASSLEARDRGNNEQFF. CDR3 bases: TGTGCCAGCAGCTTAGAGGCCCGGGACAGGGGGAACAATGAGCAGTTCTTC. The chain couples TRBV7-3 to TRBJ2-1, with TRBD1 matching 11 bases. CDR1 and CDR2 from the germline V gene are SGHTA and FQGTGA. The V gene end was trimmed by 2 bases and the J gene end by 5 bases; junction bases not matched to a gene: 8. The CDR3 runs 17 residues.

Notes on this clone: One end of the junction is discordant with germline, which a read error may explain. The CDR3 DNA reads as TGTGCCAGCAGTCCCCAACACGACGGAGCGAGGGGTTTT. Translated, it gives CASSPQHDGARGF. V is TRBV25-1 and J is TRBJ1-4; tentative D call: TRBD1 (5 bases). This CDR3 spans 13 amino acids. The germline V gene encodes CDR1 MGHDK and CDR2 SYGVNS.

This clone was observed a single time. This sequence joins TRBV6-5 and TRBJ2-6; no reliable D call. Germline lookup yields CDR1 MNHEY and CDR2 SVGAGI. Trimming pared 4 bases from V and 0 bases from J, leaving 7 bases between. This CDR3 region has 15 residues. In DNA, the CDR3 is TGTGCCAGCAGTTTTGAGGACTCTGGGGCCAACGTCCTGACTTTC. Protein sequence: CASSFEDSGANVLTF.

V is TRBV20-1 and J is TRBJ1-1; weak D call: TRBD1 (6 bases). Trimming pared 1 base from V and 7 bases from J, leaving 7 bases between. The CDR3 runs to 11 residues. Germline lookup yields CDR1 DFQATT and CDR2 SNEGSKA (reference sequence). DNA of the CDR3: TGCAGTGCTAGAGGGGACAATGAAGCTTTCTTT. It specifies CSARGDNEAFF.